The following is a T cell receptor beta chain sequence with its context. Germline CDR1 reads SGHTA; CDR2 reads FQGNSA. This CDR3 contains 15 residues. The ends were cut back, 0 bases at V and 4 bases at J, with 9 bases in the middle. Authors' analysis steps: Reference gene primer amplification gave estimated nucleated cell counts. Method: immunoSEQ multiplex PCR; TCRdb's copy keeps in-frame clones and lacks some. Clonal size and the V and J genes are those of that table, whereas D and trimming came from the DNA. The profile shows under 65,000 clones, roughly 89% of them singletons. The data were obtained in a study of blood T cell repertoires in COVID-19. Study details: Italy, Spain and the United States were the sources of the convalescent and acute COVID-19 samples. PBMCs, B-cell-depleted T cells, or T cells were the source of the cDNA or gDNA that made up the material.

The receptor was derived from a human donor in a cohort sampled during active COVID-19. The chain couples TRBV7-2 to TRBJ2-2, with D tentatively TRBD2 (6 bases). Sequencing used peripheral blood. For the CDR3, the DNA is TGTGCCAGCAGCTTAGCCCTCGGGGGCACCGGGGAGCTGTTTTTT. Residues: CASSLALGGTGELFF.